These 13 T cell receptor beta chains came from one sample sequenced in a study of T cells after yellow fever vaccination. Each CDR3 protein is one row after TCRdb ran MiXCR on the 5' RACE reads. The repertoire holds about 53,000 distinct CDR3 sequences, with more than 5.5% as singletons. The input for sequencing was CD8+ T cells sorted from PBMCs, taken on the day of the first yellow fever vaccination. The source is a man between 18 and 35 years old who received the YFV17D yellow fever vaccine.

This chain joins TRBV6-4 and TRBJ2-3, with TRBD2 as a possible D gene (7 bases). CDR1 and CDR2 (germline): MRHNA, SNTAGT. There are 16 residues in the CDR3. With 2 bases removed from V and 5 bases from J, the gap between germline ends came to 17 bases. The CDR3 reads CASSDVGGPSRDTQYF. The CDR3 DNA follows: TGTGCCAGCAGTGACGTCGGGGGGCCCTCCCGAGATACGCAGTATTTT.

This clonotype was detected only a few times. The V call is TRBV12-3 or TRBV12-4, the J call TRBJ2-7; a weak D match, TRBD2 (5 bases). V was clipped by 3 bases and J by 0 bases, with 9 bases between them. The CDR3 covers 14 residues. The CDR3 DNA reads TGTGCCAGCAGTTTGGTAGGGAGCTCCTACGAGCAGTACTTC. It translates to CASSLVGSSYEQYF.

With respect to this clonotype: A much larger clone differs from this one at a single base, so this may be a read error. The chain joins TRBV27 to TRBJ1-5; D not certain. From germline, CDR1 is MNHEY and CDR2 SMNVEV (reference sequence). V was clipped by 3 bases and J by 4 bases, with 10 bases between them. The CDR3 runs 14 residues. CDR3 sequence reads: CASSFGSMNQPQHF. CDR3 DNA sequence: TGTGCCAGCAGTTTTGGCAGCATGAATCAGCCCCAGCATTTT.

This clonotype has a count of ten or more. The rearrangement uses TRBV4-3 and TRBJ2-2; TRBD1 matches at 8 bases. Germline-derived CDR1 and CDR2 are LGHNA and YSLEER. The CDR3 extends over 17 amino acids. With 1 base clipped from V and 3 bases from J, the junction kept 7 bases outside the gene matches. This CDR3 is CASSQGFRGLDTGELFF. CDR3 DNA sequence: TGCGCCAGCAGCCAAGGGTTCAGGGGGCTCGACACCGGGGAGCTGTTTTTT.

The sample holds many counts of this clonotype. The CDR3 region has the DNA TGTGCCAGCAGTTTTTCTCCCGGTTGGAGTCAGCCCCAGCATTTT. Amino acid sequence: CASSFSPGWSQPQHF. The chain is built from TRBV12-3 or TRBV12-4 and TRBJ1-5; D not certain. The CDR3 has 15 amino acids. Deletions cut 3 bases from V and 6 bases from J, with 15 bases between.

At least ten counts were recorded for this clonotype. The chain joins TRBV7-9 to TRBJ2-1, with no clear D. There are 16 residues in the CDR3. Germline V gives CDR1 SEHNR, CDR2 FQNEAQ (reference sequence). Trimming took 4 bases from V and 5 from J, leaving 18 bases between them. The CDR3 sequence: CASSSNTNQPHNEQFF. CDR3 DNA: TGTGCCAGCAGCTCCAACACAAACCAGCCACACAATGAGCAGTTCTTC.

This clonotype was counted a few times. Sequence at one end of the junction differs from germline and may be a read error. V is TRBV4-3 and J is TRBJ2-7; 7 nucleotides match TRBD1. Germline V gene sequence: CDR1 LGHNA, CDR2 YSLEER. The CDR3 length is 13 residues. This CDR3 is CASSQGIGQEGFF. CDR3 DNA sequence: TGCGCCAGCAGCCAGGGGATAGGACAGGAAGGTTTCTTC.

This clonotype has a count of ten or more. This chain connects TRBV12-3 or TRBV12-4 to TRBJ1-1, with D tentatively TRBD1 (6 bases). The CDR3 runs to 12 residues. Deletions cut 9 bases from V and 1 base from J, with 9 bases between. For the CDR3, the DNA is TGTGCCAGGGAGGGGGGGAACACTGAAGCTTTCTTT. Amino acids: CAREGGNTEAFF.

This clonotype was detected ten times or more. V is TRBV2 and J is TRBJ2-7; D ambiguous. CDR1 and CDR2 (germline): SNHLY, FYNNEI. This CDR3 has 15 amino acids. Trimming stripped 7 bases from V and 5 bases from J, with 21 bases between. The CDR3 region has the DNA TGTGCCAGCACCCCACGAAAAGGCAGGCTGAACGAGCAGTACGTC. Encoded protein: CASTPRKGRLNEQYV.

This clonotype occurred a few times. The V call is TRBV20-1, the J call TRBJ2-7, with 9 bases lining up with TRBD1. The CDR3 consists of 14 residues. With V trimmed by 3 bases and J by 0 bases, 3 bases remained unmatched. Germline CDR1 is DFQATT and CDR2 is SNEGSKA (reference sequence). The CDR3, as DNA: TGCAGTGCTAGGGGGACAGGGAACTCCTACGAGCAGTACTTC. Its protein product is CSARGTGNSYEQYF.

The V gene is TRBV7-6, the J gene TRBJ2-2; D might be TRBD1 (6 bases). This CDR3 has 14 amino acids. Trimming removed 7 bases at V and 6 bases at J, with 15 bases between. Germline V lookup: CDR1 SGHVS, CDR2 FNYEAQ. The CDR3 nucleotides are TGTGCCAGCACTAGACCAGGGGCCGCCGGGGAGCTGTTTTTT. This sequence encodes CASTRPGAAGELFF. The whole variable domain, remainder taken from reference TRBV7-6 and TRBJ2-2, is GAGVSQSPRYKVTKRGQDVALRCDPISGHVSLYWYRQALGQGPEFLTYFNYEAQQDKSGLPNDRFSAERPEGSISTLTIQRTEQRDSAMYRCASTRPGAAGELFFGEGSRLTVL.

This clonotype has a count of ten or more. The J gene is TRBJ2-1, the V gene TRBV27, with D possibly being TRBD1 (6 bases). V gave up 5 bases and J gave up 4 bases, with 12 bases separating them. The CDR3 is made up of 14 amino acids. Germline V gives CDR1 MNHEY, CDR2 SMNVEV (reference sequence). CDR3 nucleotides: TGTGCCAGCAGTCAGGGGAGTGGGTACAATGAGCAGTTCTTC. This encodes CASSQGSGYNEQFF.

The chain recombines TRBV6-2 or TRBV6-3 with TRBJ2-7; 8 bases fit TRBD2. The trim removed 6 bases at V and 3 bases at J, leaving 10 bases unmatched. There are 15 residues in the CDR3. Germline values: CDR1 MNHEY, CDR2 SVGEGT. CDR3 DNA: TGTGCCAGCAGCCGAACTAGCGGTCCCGGCTACGAGCAGTACGTC. The encoded protein is CASSRTSGPGYEQYV.